These 11 T cell receptor beta chains share one sample of origin, sequenced in a study of cytomegalovirus exposure and HLA in healthy donors. PCR primers comprised 60 Vbeta and 13 Jbeta primers. The table came from immunoSEQ multiplex PCR; TCRdb's copy has only in-frame clones and leaves some out. The sample consists of approximately 150,000 clones, 80% of them appearing once. The sample was PBMCs. The receptors were gathered from a man aged 25-45 years in good health and CMV-seropositive.

CDR3 region: CASSPGTGREKLFF. CDR3 DNA: TGTGCCAGTAGTCCTGGGACAGGGAGGGAAAAACTGTTTTTT. V usage is TRBV19 and J usage is TRBJ1-4; 9 nucleotides align to TRBD1. V was pared by 5 bases and J by 8 bases, with 6 bases of the junction left unmatched. CDR1 and CDR2 (germline): LNHDA, SQIVND (reference sequence). This CDR3 comprises 14 residues.

This chain uses TRBV28 with TRBJ2-7; D unclear. CDR1 and CDR2 from the germline V gene are MDHEN and SYDVKM. Trimming removed 8 bases from V and 6 bases from J, with 20 bases in between. This CDR3 contains 14 residues. CDR3 DNA: TGTGCCAGCTCCCGGCGGCTCCGGAGAACCGAGCAGTACTTC. Translating it yields CASSRRLRRTEQYF.

This clone was recorded only once. This chain connects TRBV11-2 to TRBJ2-1, with 10 bases aligning to TRBD2. The CDR3 runs to 14 residues. V dropped 6 bases and J dropped 4; count of bases not matched to a gene: 3. The germline CDR1 and CDR2 sequences are SGHAT and FQNNGV. The CDR3 coding sequence is TGTGCCAGCAGGCGGACTAGCGGTTACAATGAGCAGTTCTTC. Its translation is CASRRTSGYNEQFF.

The chain has TRBV7-9 and TRBJ2-5; TRBD2 matches at 8 bases. Trimming at V came to 5 bases and at J to 2 bases, leaving 13 bases not matched to a gene. Looked up from germline, CDR1 is SEHNR and CDR2 is FQNEAQ (reference sequence). The CDR3 has 17 residues. The CDR3 loop reads CASSPPGARGAQETQYF. The CDR3 DNA reads TGTGCCAGCAGCCCTCCGGGAGCGCGGGGGGCACAAGAGACCCAGTACTTC.

The CDR3 loop reads CASSLDSYRNEKLFF. The CDR3 DNA follows: TGTGCCAGCAGCTTAGATAGTTATCGAAATGAAAAACTGTTTTTT. The chain has TRBV7-9 and TRBJ1-4; D unclear. The CDR3 runs 15 residues. From germline, CDR1 is SEHNR and CDR2 FQNEAQ (reference sequence). The V end lost 1 base, the J end lost 5 bases, and 11 bases lay between the germline ends. The whole variable domain, remainder taken from reference TRBV7-9 and TRBJ1-4, is DTGVSQNPRHKITKRGQNVTFRCDPISEHNRLYWYRQTLGQGPEFLTYFQNEAQLEKSRLLSDRFSAERPKGSFSTLEIQRTEQGDSAMYLCASSLDSYRNEKLFFGSGTQLSVL.

This chain connects TRBV30 to TRBJ1-1; 9 bases match TRBD1. Germline assignment: CDR1 GTSNPN and CDR2 SVGIG (reference sequence). This CDR3 has 13 amino acids. The ends lost 4 bases at V and 1 base at J; junction bases unmatched: 1. CDR3 nucleotide sequence: TGTGCCTGGACGGACAGGGGGAACACTGAAGCTTTCTTT. The encoded protein is CAWTDRGNTEAFF.

V and J are TRBV5-1 and TRBJ1-4; 8 bases are a match to TRBD1. The V gene end was trimmed by 2 bases and the J gene end by 5 bases; junction bases not matched to a gene: 5. Germline V gene lookup returns CDR1 SGHRS and CDR2 YFSETQ. There are 15 residues in the CDR3. The CDR3 nucleotides read TGCGCCAGCAGCTTTCGGGGACAGGAGAATGAAAAACTGTTTTTT. Residues: CASSFRGQENEKLFF.

The chain combines TRBV7-9 with TRBJ2-7; D may be TRBD2 (5 bases). The CDR3 covers 13 residues. Germline loops: CDR1 SEHNR, CDR2 FQNEAQ (reference sequence). Trimming left V 4 bases short and J 1 base short, with 8 bases between. The CDR3 sequence is CASSSQRSYEQYF. The CDR3 DNA is TGTGCCAGCAGCTCACAGCGGTCCTACGAGCAGTACTTC.

The CDR3 loop is CASSESSPGGVTEAFF. The DNA for the CDR3 is TGCGCCAGCAGTGAGTCGTCCCCCGGGGGGGTCACTGAAGCTTTCTTT. This rearrangement joins TRBV10-2 to TRBJ1-1; tentatively, D is TRBD1 (5 bases). Trimming stripped 0 bases from V and 4 bases from J, with 15 bases between. This CDR3 comprises 16 residues. CDR1 is WSHSY and CDR2 is SAAADI in the germline V gene.

The chain joins TRBV5-1 to TRBJ1-6; D not certain. The CDR3 loop spans 16 amino acids. Germline lookup yields CDR1 SGHRS and CDR2 YFSETQ. V lost 0 bases and J 5 bases, leaving 12 bases between the germline ends. The CDR3: CASSLEQRADNSPLHF. CDR3 sequence (DNA): TGCGCCAGCAGCTTGGAGCAGAGAGCGGATAATTCACCCCTCCACTTT.

The chain couples TRBV7-2 to TRBJ1-5; no clear D. Deletions cut 5 bases from V and 2 bases from J, with 16 bases between. Per germline, CDR1 SGHTA and CDR2 FQGNSA. The CDR3 is 16 residues long. The CDR3 loop reads CASSHSTVSGNQPQHF. CDR3 sequence (DNA): TGTGCCAGCAGCCACAGTACCGTCTCGGGCAATCAGCCCCAGCATTTT.